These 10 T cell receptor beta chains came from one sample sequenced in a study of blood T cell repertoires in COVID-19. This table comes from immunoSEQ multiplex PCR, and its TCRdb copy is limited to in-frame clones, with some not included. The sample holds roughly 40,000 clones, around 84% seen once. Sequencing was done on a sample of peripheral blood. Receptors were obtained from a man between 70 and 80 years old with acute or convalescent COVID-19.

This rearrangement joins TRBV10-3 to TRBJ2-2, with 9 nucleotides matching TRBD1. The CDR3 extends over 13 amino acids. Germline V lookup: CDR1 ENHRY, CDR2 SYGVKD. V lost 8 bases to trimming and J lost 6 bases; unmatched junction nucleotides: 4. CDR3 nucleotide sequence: TGTGCCATCGGGACAGGGTATCCCGGGGAGCTGTTTTTT. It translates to CAIGTGYPGELFF.

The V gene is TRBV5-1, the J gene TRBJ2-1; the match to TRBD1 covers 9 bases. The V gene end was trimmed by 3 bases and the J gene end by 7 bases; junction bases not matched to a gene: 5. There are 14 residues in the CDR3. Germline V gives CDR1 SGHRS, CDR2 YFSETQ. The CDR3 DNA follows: TGCGCCAGCAGCTCGGGGACAGGGAGGAATGAGCAGTTCTTC. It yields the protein CASSSGTGRNEQFF.

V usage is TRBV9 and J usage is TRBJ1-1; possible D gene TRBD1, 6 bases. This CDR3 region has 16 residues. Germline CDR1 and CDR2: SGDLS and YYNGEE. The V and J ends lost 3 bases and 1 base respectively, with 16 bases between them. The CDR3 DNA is TGTGCCAGCAGCGCCCGGGGGGACACCGCGAACACTGAAGCTTTCTTT. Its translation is CASSARGDTANTEAFF.

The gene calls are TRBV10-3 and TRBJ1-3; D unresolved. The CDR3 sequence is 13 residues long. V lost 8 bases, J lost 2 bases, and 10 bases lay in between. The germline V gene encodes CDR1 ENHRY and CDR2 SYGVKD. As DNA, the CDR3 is TGTGCCATCGGTGGAGTTGCTGGAAACACCATATATTTT. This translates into CAIGGVAGNTIYF.

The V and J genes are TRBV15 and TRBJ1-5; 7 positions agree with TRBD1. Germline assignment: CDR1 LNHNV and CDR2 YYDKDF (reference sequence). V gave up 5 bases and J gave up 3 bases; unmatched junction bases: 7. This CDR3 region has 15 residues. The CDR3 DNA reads TGTGCCACCAGCCGTCGACAGGGACCCAATCAGCCCCAGCATTTT. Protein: CATSRRQGPNQPQHF.

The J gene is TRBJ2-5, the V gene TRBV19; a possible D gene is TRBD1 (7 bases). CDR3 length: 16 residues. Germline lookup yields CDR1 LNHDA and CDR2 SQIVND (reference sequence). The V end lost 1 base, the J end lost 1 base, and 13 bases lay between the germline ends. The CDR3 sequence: CASSIGGGDSQETQYF. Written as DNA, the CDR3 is TGTGCCAGTAGTATAGGGGGCGGGGACAGCCAAGAGACCCAGTACTTC. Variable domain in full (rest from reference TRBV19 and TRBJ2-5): DGGITQSPKYLFRKEGQNVTLSCEQNLNHDAMYWYRQDPGQGLRLIYYSQIVNDFQKGDIAEGYSVSREKKESFPLTVTSAQKNPTAFYLCASSIGGGDSQETQYFGPGTRLLVL.

The CDR3 sequence is CASSLPRGYGYTF. For the CDR3, the DNA is TGTGCCAGCAGTTTGCCTAGGGGGTATGGCTACACCTTC. The chain links TRBV28 to TRBJ1-2, with a tentative D call TRBD1 (6 bases). This CDR3 has 13 residues. V dropped 3 bases and J dropped 5 bases, with 10 bases sitting between them. Germline CDR1 and CDR2: MDHEN and SYDVKM.

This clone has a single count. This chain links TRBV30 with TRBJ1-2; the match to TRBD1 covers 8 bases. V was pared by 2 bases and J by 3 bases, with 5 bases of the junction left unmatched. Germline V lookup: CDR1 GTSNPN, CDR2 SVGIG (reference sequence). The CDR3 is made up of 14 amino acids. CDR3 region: CAWSHQDRDYGYTF. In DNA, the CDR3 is TGTGCCTGGAGTCACCAGGACAGGGACTATGGCTACACCTTC.

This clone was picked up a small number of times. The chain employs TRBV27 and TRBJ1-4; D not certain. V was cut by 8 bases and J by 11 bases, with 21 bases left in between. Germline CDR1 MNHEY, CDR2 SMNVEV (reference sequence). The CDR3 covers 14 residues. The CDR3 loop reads CASATYTDAGKLFF. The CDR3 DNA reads TGTGCCAGCGCGACTTATACCGATGCGGGGAAACTGTTTTTT. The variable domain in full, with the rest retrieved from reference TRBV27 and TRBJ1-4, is EAQVTQNPRYLITVTGKKLTVTCSQNMNHEYMSWYRQDPGLGLRQIYYSMNVEVTDKGDVPEGYKVSRKEKRNFPLILESPSPNQTSLYFCASATYTDAGKLFFGSGTQLSVL.

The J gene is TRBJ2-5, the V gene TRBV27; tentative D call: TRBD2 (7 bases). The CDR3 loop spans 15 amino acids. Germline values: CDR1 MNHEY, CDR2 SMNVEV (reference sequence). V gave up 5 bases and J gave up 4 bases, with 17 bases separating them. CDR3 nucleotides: TGTGCCAGCAGTCTTAACCAGGGAGGGGGAGAGACCCAGTACTTC. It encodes CASSLNQGGGETQYF.